A selection of T cell receptor beta chains follows, all from one sample in a study of response to subunit inactivated influenza vaccine. TCRdb reanalysed the RT-PCR reads using MiXCR and keeps one entry per CDR3 protein. The sample records roughly 190,000 distinct CDR3 sequences, 9.5% to 15% being singletons. The same data also contributed to another study, on T cells expressing NK-cell markers.

The sample consisted of CD8+ T cells sorted from PBMCs, taken 11 to 12 days after vaccination. These receptor sequences come from a man over 45 who received an inactivated influenza vaccine. The CDR3 runs from the conserved cysteine through the conserved F or W. D genes are given only for firm matches. Size is omitted from some rows. Given values are once, few, many or a class for expanded clones.

NA	NA	TRBV5-6	TRBJ2-3	TGTGCCAGCAGCTTCACGTCCACGGGGATGGATACGCAGTATTTT	CASSFTSTGMDTQYF
once	TRBD1	TRBV7-9	TRBJ2-7	TGTGCCAGCAGCTCGGGACAGTGGGCGATCAACGAGCAGTACTTC	CASSSGQWAINEQYF
few	NA	TRBV5-5	TRBJ1-4	TGTGCCAGCAGCTTGGGGACAGCAAATGAAAAACTGTTTTTT	CASSLGTANEKLFF
few	NA	TRBV4-3	TRBJ2-1	TGCGCCAGCAGCCAAGATTGGGGGCTCAATGAGCAGTTCTTC	CASSQDWGLNEQFF
many	TRBD2	TRBV7-9	TRBJ2-3	TGTGCCAGCAGAGGAGGGACTAGCGGGGATACGCAGTATTTT	CASRGGTSGDTQYF
NA	NA	TRBV27	TRBJ2-7	TGTGCCAGCAGAGTCGGGGGAGGAAGCGAGCAGTACTTC	CASRVGGGSEQYF
NA	NA	TRBV20-1	TRBJ1-2	TGCAGTGCGTCAGCGGGCCAGAACTATGGCTACACCTTC	CSASAGQNYGYTF
NA	TRBD2	TRBV3-1	TRBJ2-5	TGTGCCAGCAGTCCCCAGCTAGCGGGAGTATCGGAGACCCAGTACTTC	CASSPQLAGVSETQYF
NA	NA	TRBV2	TRBJ1-2	TGTGCCAGCATGTCGGCGGCTAACTATGGCTACACCTTC	CASMSAANYGYTF
many	NA	TRBV12-3/TRBV12-4	TRBJ2-2	TGTGCCAGCAGTTTAGTGGCAGGAAGATACACCGGGGAGCTGTTTTTT	CASSLVAGRYTGELFF
few	NA	TRBV19	TRBJ2-7	TGTGCCAGTAGTATAGGATTCGGGACCCTCTCCTACGAGCAGTACTTC	CASSIGFGTLSYEQYF
NA	NA	TRBV24-1	TRBJ2-1	TGTGCCACCGGACCGGGCGTTTCCTACAATGAGCAGTTCTTC	CATGPGVSYNEQFF
few	NA	TRBV27	TRBJ2-2	TGTGCCAGCCATACACAAAGCAACACCGGGGAGCTGTTTTTT	CASHTQSNTGELFF
NA	NA	TRBV6-5	TRBJ2-3	TGTGCCAGCAGTTCGGACCCCCTCCCAGATACGCAGTATTTT	CASSSDPLPDTQYF
NA	NA	TRBV4-1	TRBJ1-2	TGCGCCAGCAGCCAAGATCCCGTGGGGACCATCTATGGCTACACCTTC	CASSQDPVGTIYGYTF
few	TRBD1	TRBV28	TRBJ1-1	TGTGCCAGCAGCCCAACGGGACAGACGAACACTGAAGCTTTCTTT	CASSPTGQTNTEAFF